One and the same sample provided the 21 T cell receptor beta chains below, sequenced in a study of blood T cell repertoires in COVID-19. Repertoires were generated with immunoSEQ multiplex PCR, while TCRdb's copy carries only in-frame clones and drops some. The profile shows approximately 170,000 clones, around 89% of them singletons. The sample consisted of PBMCs or T cells enriched from blood (not recorded which). These receptor sequences come from a woman in her late teens or twenties who had recovered from COVID-19.

This clone came up once. The chain uses TRBV5-1 and TRBJ2-7, with 7 bases matching TRBD1. Germline V gene sequence: CDR1 SGHRS, CDR2 YFSETQ. The CDR3 covers 14 residues. V lost 3 bases to trimming and J lost 4 bases; unmatched junction nucleotides: 7. In nucleotides, the CDR3 is TGCGCCAGCAGCTCCACCGGGACAGAGTACGAGCAGTACTTC. Its protein product is CASSSTGTEYEQYF.

On this clone itself: Other nucleotide sequences from this sample produce the same CDR3. This chain links TRBV5-1 with TRBJ2-1; D is ambiguous. Trimming stripped 1 base from V and 0 bases from J, with 8 bases between. CDR3 length: 15 residues. Germline-derived CDR1 and CDR2 are SGHRS and YFSETQ. The CDR3 coding sequence is TGCGCCAGCAGCTTGCGTGATAGCTCCTACAATGAGCAGTTCTTC. Translating gives CASSLRDSSYNEQFF.

This chain joins TRBV9 and TRBJ2-5; 9 bases match TRBD1. V trimming: 0 bases; J trimming: 1 base; junction bases outside the gene matches: 10. The CDR3 consists of 18 residues. Germline V lookup: CDR1 SGDLS, CDR2 YYNGEE. The DNA for the CDR3 is TGTGCCAGCAGCGTAGCAGTTTTGGGACAGGGCGGCCAAGAGACCCAGTACTTC. This codes for CASSVAVLGQGGQETQYF.

The J gene is TRBJ2-7, the V gene TRBV28, with D maybe TRBD1 (6 bases). The CDR3 totals 16 residues. Germline CDR1 and CDR2: MDHEN and SYDVKM. The V and J ends lost 8 bases and 1 base respectively, with 21 bases between them. The CDR3 reads CASGGTNRVGSYEQYF. The CDR3 DNA reads TGTGCCAGCGGAGGAACTAACAGGGTTGGGTCCTACGAGCAGTACTTC.

The J gene is TRBJ2-1, the V gene TRBV6-4; 7 bases agree with TRBD2. From germline, CDR1 is MRHNA and CDR2 SNTAGT. The CDR3 consists of 16 residues. V lost 0 bases to trimming and J lost 6 bases; unmatched junction nucleotides: 8. CDR3 protein: CASSDSGGRGSNEQFF. CDR3 sequence (DNA): TGTGCCAGCAGTGACTCGGGCGGGAGAGGGTCCAATGAGCAGTTCTTC.

This clone was detected only a few times. The chain joins TRBV3-1 (or the pseudogene TRBV3-2) to TRBJ2-1; 7 nucleotides align to TRBD2. Germline V gene sequence: CDR1 LGHDT, CDR2 YNNKEL (reference sequence). V trimming: 4 bases; J trimming: 8 bases; junction bases outside the gene matches: 14. The CDR3 contains 16 residues. Written as DNA, the CDR3 is TGTGCCAGCAGCCGCGGGCTAGCGGCCACGAGGGATGAGCAGTTCTTC. Amino acids: CASSRGLAATRDEQFF.

The chain combines TRBV5-1 with TRBJ2-7, with 9 positions matching TRBD2. Germline CDR1 and CDR2: SGHRS and YFSETQ. The length of the CDR3 is 17 residues. The V gene end was trimmed by 2 bases and the J gene end by 0 bases; junction bases not matched to a gene: 9. The CDR3 loop reads CASSFEAGGSPSYEQYF. In nucleotides, the CDR3 is TGCGCCAGCAGCTTTGAAGCGGGAGGATCCCCCTCCTACGAGCAGTACTTC. Combining the CDR3 with reference TRBV5-1 and TRBJ2-7 gives the whole variable domain KAGVTQTPRYLIKTRGQQVTLSCSPISGHRSVSWYQQTPGQGLQFLFEYFSETQRNKGNFPGRFSGRQFSNSRSEMNVSTLELGDSALYLCASSFEAGGSPSYEQYFGPGTRLTVT.

The chain uses TRBV5-1 and TRBJ1-1; tentatively, D is TRBD1 (6 bases). Deletions cut 4 bases from V and 3 bases from J, with 13 bases between. The V gene's germline CDR1 is SGHRS and CDR2 YFSETQ. The CDR3 loop spans 14 amino acids. The CDR3 loop reads CASSPPQGHTEAFF. Written as DNA, the CDR3 is TGCGCCAGCAGCCCCCCACAGGGCCACACTGAAGCTTTCTTT.

J is TRBJ2-5 and V is TRBV5-1, with a weak D call TRBD1 (5 bases). Germline CDR1 reads SGHRS; CDR2 reads YFSETQ. The ends were cut back, 5 bases at V and 2 bases at J, with 16 bases in the middle. The CDR3 has 15 residues. CDR3 residues: CASRKGLHTQETQYF. CDR3 coding DNA: TGCGCCAGCAGGAAGGGGCTCCATACACAAGAGACCCAGTACTTC.

DNA of the CDR3: TGTGCCAGCAGCCCCCCTTCCTACAATGAGCAGTTCTTC. Its protein product is CASSPPSYNEQFF. J is TRBJ2-1 and V is TRBV7-6; no clear D gene. Between the trimmed V and J ends, which lost 5 bases and 1 base, there was a span of 6 bases. Germline-derived CDR1 and CDR2 are SGHVS and FNYEAQ. The CDR3 spans 13 residues.

This rearrangement joins TRBV7-6 to TRBJ2-1; TRBD2 aligns across 16 bases. This CDR3 is 19 amino acids long. Germline CDR1 reads SGHVS; CDR2 reads FNYEAQ. J lost 2 bases, V lost 1 base, and 5 bases had no gene match. The CDR3 DNA reads as TGTGCCAGCAGCTTAGGGGGACTAGCGGGAGGGCAGCCCTACAATGAGCAGTTCTTC. Protein product: CASSLGGLAGGQPYNEQFF.

Concerning this clone itself: The same CDR3 is also encoded by other DNA sequences in this sample. The chain links TRBV9 to TRBJ2-2; TRBD2 matches at 8 bases. The germline gives CDR1 SGDLS, CDR2 YYNGEE. The CDR3 contains 13 residues. V lost 7 bases and J lost 6; bases outside the gene matches: 5. The CDR3 DNA follows: TGTGCCAGCGGGACTAGTGGCCCCGGGGAGCTGTTTTTT. This translates into CASGTSGPGELFF.

The rearrangement uses TRBV11-3 and TRBJ2-3, with D unresolved. CDR3 length equals 13 residues. The germline CDR1 and CDR2 sequences are SGHNT and YENEEA. V lost 3 bases and J 3 bases, leaving 7 bases between the germline ends. The CDR3 spells CASSFISTDTQYF. CDR3 nucleotides: TGTGCCAGCAGCTTTATTTCTACAGATACGCAGTATTTT.

The chain combines TRBV28 with TRBJ2-3, with D perhaps TRBD2 (5 bases). The germline V gene encodes CDR1 MDHEN and CDR2 SYDVKM. V was cut by 8 bases and J by 9 bases, with 15 bases left in between. CDR3 length equals 12 residues. This CDR3 is CASGPSSGTQYF. The CDR3 coding sequence is TGTGCCAGCGGACCTAGCTCCGGCACGCAGTATTTT.

The V call is TRBV21-1, the J call TRBJ2-3; the table calls TRBD2, which could not be checked here. TRBV21-1 corresponds to a pseudogene. CDR3 size: 15 residues. The chain's CDR3 is CASSKLAGDRNTQYF. The DNA for the CDR3 is TGTGCCAGCAGCAAATTAGCGGGAGATCGGAATACGCAGTATTTT.

This clone was found once. The chain recombines TRBV28 with TRBJ2-7, with TRBD2 identical over 9 bases. The germline V gene has CDR1 MDHEN and CDR2 SYDVKM. With V trimmed by 6 bases and J by 2 bases, 8 bases remained unmatched. CDR3 length: 15 amino acids. This chain's CDR3 is CASSRTSDLTYEQYF. DNA of the CDR3: TGTGCCAGCAGCCGGACTAGCGACTTAACCTACGAGCAGTACTTC.

The chain recombines TRBV2 with TRBJ2-7, with a tentative D call TRBD1 (6 bases). Germline CDR1 and CDR2: SNHLY and FYNNEI. The CDR3 consists of 14 residues. The germline V and J ends were trimmed by 6 bases and 6 bases, with 18 bases remaining between them. CDR3 in amino acids: CASRPQGPPGEQYF. Here the CDR3 DNA reads TGTGCCAGCAGACCTCAGGGGCCGCCCGGCGAGCAGTACTTC.

The chain combines TRBV27 with TRBJ1-2; TRBD1 might be the D (5 bases). CDR3 length equals 15 residues. Germline V gene data show CDR1 as MNHEY and CDR2 as SMNVEV (reference sequence). V lost 2 bases to trimming and J lost 6 bases, with 16 bases between them. CDR3 in DNA: TGTGCCAGCAGTTTAAAGGGGAGGAGGGGCGATGGCTACACCTTC. It specifies CASSLKGRRGDGYTF.

V gene TRBV5-5 combines with J gene TRBJ2-3, with 12 bases aligning to TRBD2. This CDR3 region has 16 residues. V was pared by 2 bases and J by 5 bases, with 6 bases of the junction left unmatched. The V gene's germline CDR1 is SGHKS and CDR2 YYEKEE (reference sequence). The CDR3 region has the DNA TGTGCCAGCAGCTTTACTAGCGGGGGGTCTAAAGATACGCAGTATTTT. It yields the protein CASSFTSGGSKDTQYF.

This chain links TRBV27 with TRBJ1-5, with D perhaps matching TRBD1 (6 bases). Germline loops: CDR1 MNHEY, CDR2 SMNVEV (reference sequence). The CDR3 covers 14 residues. Between the trimmed V and J ends, which lost 4 bases and 5 bases, there was a span of 12 bases. The CDR3 DNA reads as TGTGCCAGCAGTTGGCAGGGGTCCGATCAGCCCCAGCATTTT. As protein: CASSWQGSDQPQHF.

The rearrangement links TRBV29-1 to TRBJ1-1, with TRBD1 identical over 8 bases. V lost 6 bases to trimming and J lost 4 bases; unmatched junction nucleotides: 7. In germline, CDR1 is SQVTM, CDR2 ANQGSEA. The CDR3 extends over 13 amino acids. The CDR3 here is CSVSGGVGTEAFF. CDR3 nucleotides: TGCAGCGTGTCAGGGGGCGTCGGCACTGAAGCTTTCTTT.